The clone carrying this T cell receptor (beta chain) was detected a few times. Antigen unknown. The source of the sample is a study of T-cell memory formation after mild COVID-19. Study-level findings and limits: Memory cells collected pre-infection included some clones that later responded, suggesting cross-reactive memory joined.

The germline V gene has CDR1 SQVTM and CDR2 ANQGSEA. The CDR3 runs to 13 residues. The germline V and J ends were trimmed by 7 bases and 4 bases, with 13 bases remaining between them. TCRdb reanalysed the 5' RACE reads using MiXCR and keeps one entry per CDR3 protein. Among 300,000 to 350,000 distinct CDR3 sequences listed, approximately 20% were seen once. Sequenced input: PBMCs or a T cell subset sorted from them (not recorded which). This rearrangement joins TRBV29-1 to TRBJ2-2; D possibly matches TRBD1 or TRBD2 (5 bases each). This receptor was taken from a man younger than 35 who had mild COVID-19 (a few samples of this study predate the infection). Cell type and time point are not known. CDR3 residues: CSAREFSTGELFF. In DNA, the CDR3 is TGCAGCGCCAGGGAGTTTAGCACCGGGGAGCTGTTTTTT.